This TCR beta chain was identified during a study of cytomegalovirus exposure and HLA in healthy donors (dated by TCRdb to about 2017). In terms of the full investigation: An earlier analysis of some 620 of the donors reported approximately 280 Gb of sequence data and approximately 120 million unique TCR beta sequences obtained from about 180 million T cells. All discovery cohort repertoires had been generated on a single sequencing platform. HLA typing covered class I and class II loci at four-digit resolution. Donor age, sex, ethnicity and CMV serostatus were compiled together with the repertoire data. In addition to the first cohort of 666 subjects, a separate validation cohort of approximately 110 different subjects was used. On average, roughly 250,000 unique TCR beta nucleotide sequences were sequenced per donor among a few hundred genotyped donors of the cohort, with roughly 18% of those sequences being non-productive. The later analysis used no new phenotypic data to find candidate immune exposures, relying instead on TCR beta sequences and their occurrence across donors. In a later analysis, previously published TCR beta repertoires from some 640 donors were re-analyzed and high-resolution HLA genotyping was added so that TCR occurrence patterns could be studied. Genome-wide SNP genotypes for about 55% of the 666 donors were used in a later genetic analysis, which treated that subset as a discovery cohort. An early release covering just under 650 HLA-typed donors comprised 250 to 350 gigabases of sequencing data and around 85 million unique TCR sequences. Typing coverage differed by locus: A, B, C, DRB1 and DQB1 were typed in roughly 620-640 donors, DQA1 in around 500, DPA1 in 606, and DPB1 in roughly 470. The study combined high-throughput TCR immunosequencing, statistical association of individual TCRs with disease status, and machine learning to predict cytomegalovirus infection status. The study was designed to test whether signatures of past pathogen exposure could be identified by cataloging public T cell receptors. Among the 398 genotyped donors, around 81% belonged to the genetic ancestry cluster associated with self-reported Caucasian donors. Roughly 5 DR-DQ haplotypes were handled as single units for association and clustering because linkage in the cohort was strong. The study profiled the T cell repertoires of some 610 subjects by immunosequencing and related them to cytomegalovirus serostatus. In an earlier analysis of more than 550 of the donors, high-throughput TCR beta sequencing was used to judge whether each TCR beta V gene segment behaved as functional or pseudogenic. Paper-wide results and their limitations: A further reported finding was that TCR beta sequences accurately predicted the HLA-A and HLA-B alleles for most subjects in the first cohort. Immune exposure information for the cohort was limited to CMV serostatus. This cohort had only TCR beta chains sequenced, and the lack of alpha or paired-chain data limited which features could be detected. The classifier was reported to diagnose cytomegalovirus status with high specificity and sensitivity in both the original cohort and the validation cohort. HLA typing was unavailable for some donors at each locus, so association tests used only the typed subset. Linkage disequilibrium might explain the correlated functional status among segregating V segments, but an unknown experimental factor could not be ruled out. It was suggested by the authors that the approach could potentially be generalized to other disease states and immunological phenotypes. Specific HLA alleles were associated with 15,000 to 20,000 TCR beta sequences at a false discovery rate of 0.05 in a later analysis. A later analysis found that most CMV-associated TCR beta chains appeared HLA-restricted, with HLA associations seemingly driven largely by CMV exposure. Most TCR sequences were observed very rarely across donors, whereas some public TCRs were present in many individuals. When HLA alleles, especially DR and DQ, strongly co-occurred, TCR associations were difficult to assign to individual alleles. In a later genetic analysis, fewer N-insertions in productive TCRs were reported among donors in an Asian-associated ancestry cluster than the 666-donor mean. Compared with equally common non-associated chains, HLA-associated TCR beta chains in a later analysis were more clonally expanded and had lower generation probabilities. Sequencing depth was assumed to be roughly uniform across donors in the presence/absence analyses, though that assumption may not hold. Because counts were too low, approximately 18 rarely observed V segments, including chromosome 9 orphons, were excluded from the earlier analysis of 500 to 700 of the donors. A later analysis found that TCR association rates varied across HLA loci, with DRB1 alleles showing the most associated TCRs and HLA-C alleles the fewest. An association between a missense DCLRE1C variant and V-gene and J-gene trimming of TCR beta chains was found in a later genetic analysis and replicated in an independent cohort. A few of the identified cytomegalovirus-associated TCR beta chains were confirmed in vitro to be specific for cytomegalovirus antigens. In an earlier analysis of about 540 of the donors, most TCR beta V segments were observed in productive rearrangements about 90% or about 30% of the time, broadly matching IMGT annotations. A group of highly shared sequence variants was considered likely to be a technical artifact of the sequencing pipeline. In the study, approximately 160 TCR beta chains were listed as associated with cytomegalovirus. A later analysis reported that several top co-occurrence clusters appeared linked to parvovirus B19, influenza, CMV and Epstein-Barr virus. Some IMGT-functional V segments, including TRBV6-2 and TRBV6-3, could not be told apart with the 87-base-pair reads, so those segments were excluded.

Per the germline V gene, SGHVS is the CDR1 and FNYEAQ is the CDR2. Reading from cysteine to phenylalanine, the CDR3 counts 13 amino acids. The entry retains the CDR3 DNA only, 39 bases that are in frame from base 1. Germline trimming: 6 bases from V, 6 bases from J; junction bases outside gene matches: 7. The library was made by the immunoSEQ multiplex PCR assay. For the multiplex PCR, a mixture combining 60 forward primers for TCR Vbeta segments and 13 reverse primers for TCR Jbeta segments was used. The CDR3 region of rearranged TCR beta genes was amplified from genomic DNA with a multiplex PCR assay. On the Illumina HiSeq System, the amplified TCR beta libraries were sequenced as 87-base-pair reads. On the authors' methods: In a later analysis, roughly 80 million unique TCR beta chains were counted across the 500 to 850 repertoires, and roughly 9.9 million of these chains were shared by at least two donors. Raw reads were error-corrected and collapsed into unique sequences by a nearest-neighbor algorithm in which closely related sequences were merged to remove PCR and sequencing errors. To assign V, D and J gene segments, CDR3 sequences were aligned to IMGT reference sequences. For a sequence to be retained, a match of at least six nucleotides was required to both a V gene segment and a J gene segment. Rearrangements were called productive when the CDR3 lacked stop codons and stayed in frame with V and J; all others were non-productive. Following IMGT convention, CDR3 was defined as the stretch from the second conserved V-encoded cysteine to the conserved J-encoded phenylalanine. The earlier analysis of about 610 of the donors excluded any sequence lacking an unambiguous match to a single V gene segment. In an earlier analysis of 587 of the donors, V segments were called functional above 56.7% productive rearrangements and were called segregating when the between-donor standard deviation exceeded 5%. To diagnose cytomegalovirus status from the catalog of TCR beta chain sequences, a statistical classification framework was built. A later analysis assigned V and J genes by comparing TCR nucleotide sequences with IMGT/GENE-DB human TR gene sequences. Using the TCRdist pipeline, a later analysis assigned CDR3 sequences along with most-parsimonious VDJ recombination scenarios. In a later analysis, each TCR beta chain was defined by its CDR3 amino acid sequence together with its V-gene family, and reads without a unique V-gene family were excluded. As a way to deal with suspected cross-contamination and a sequencing artifact, a later analysis dropped nearly 600 nucleotide sequences that were highly shared and had low generation probability. In a later analysis, a clonal expansion index for each public chain was calculated from normalized within-repertoire ranks of inferred template counts. In a later analysis, generation probabilities were computed using a VDJ recombination model fitted to out-of-frame rearrangements, and the results were checked against IGoR. Hypergeometric tests were used in a later analysis to score TCR-TCR, TCR-HLA and TCR-CMV co-occurrence, with a repertoire-size bias correction applied to the TCR pairs. To estimate false discovery rates, a later analysis permuted the HLA or CMV assignments 20 times. A later analysis grouped co-occurring TCRs with DBSCAN, adding TCRdist sequence similarity when clustering within HLA-allele-positive subsets. Repertoires with fewer than 30,000 or more than 120,000 public chains were left out of co-occurrence clustering, as were four to six repertoires with anomalous nucleotide sharing. Here the immuneACCESS table is served through TCRdb, limited to in-frame sequences with V and J called. Missing clones are a known gap in these copies; in checked studies unresolved V genes cover under half, and the rest lacks a known reason. The V and J calls and clone size were taken over from that table, and D and trimming were inferred from the DNA. The sample includes about 82,000 clones, with just over 70% observed a single time. Around 8% of the sample is taken by the ten largest.

The cohort consisted of 600 to 700 healthy bone marrow donors. Cohort members were all nominally healthy when sampled, although unrecorded immune exposures were likely present. The donor tested CMV seronegative, placing the donor among the 300 to 400 seronegative members of the cohort. Every donor gave a peripheral blood sample, and the peripheral blood mononuclear cells from that sample were used for TCR beta sequencing. Genomic DNA extraction from the blood cell samples was performed with the Qiagen DNeasy Blood Extraction Kit. Remarks on this clone: The target of this receptor is not known. There are no base qualities to consult, and no much larger clone falls within one base.

The sequence was obtained from a man aged 55 to 69 in good health and CMV-seronegative. Sequenced material: PBMCs. The chain is encoded by TRBV7-6 joined to TRBJ2-7, with 8 bases matching TRBD1. CDR3 sequence: CASRADRASEQYF. The nucleotide sequence reads TGTGCCAGCAGGGCGGACAGGGCGAGCGAGCAGTACTTC.